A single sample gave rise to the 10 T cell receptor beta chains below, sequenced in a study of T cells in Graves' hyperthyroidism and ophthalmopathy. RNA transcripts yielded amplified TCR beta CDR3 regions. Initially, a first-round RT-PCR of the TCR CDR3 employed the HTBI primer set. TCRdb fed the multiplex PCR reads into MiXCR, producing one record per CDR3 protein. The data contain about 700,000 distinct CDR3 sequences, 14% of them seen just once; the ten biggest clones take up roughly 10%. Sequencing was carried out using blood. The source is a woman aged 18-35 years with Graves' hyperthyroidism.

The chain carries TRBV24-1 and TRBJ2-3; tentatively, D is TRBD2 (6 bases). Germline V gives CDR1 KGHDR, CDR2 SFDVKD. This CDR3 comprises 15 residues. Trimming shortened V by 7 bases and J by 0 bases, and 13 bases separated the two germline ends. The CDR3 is CATRDGGASTDTQYF. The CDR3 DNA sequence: TGTGCCACCAGGGACGGCGGGGCTAGCACAGATACGCAGTATTTT.

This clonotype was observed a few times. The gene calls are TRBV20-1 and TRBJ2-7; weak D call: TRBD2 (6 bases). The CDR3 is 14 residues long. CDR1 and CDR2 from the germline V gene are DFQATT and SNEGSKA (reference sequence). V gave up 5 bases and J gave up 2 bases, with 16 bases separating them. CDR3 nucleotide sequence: TGCAGTGCTGGACTACGGGAGAACGCCTACGAGCAGTACTTC. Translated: CSAGLRENAYEQYF.

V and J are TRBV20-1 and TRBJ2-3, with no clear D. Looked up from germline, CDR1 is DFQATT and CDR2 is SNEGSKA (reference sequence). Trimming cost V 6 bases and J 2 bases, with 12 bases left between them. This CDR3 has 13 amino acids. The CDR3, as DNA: TGCAGTGCCGGTGCGCGGTACACAGATACGCAGTATTTT. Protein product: CSAGARYTDTQYF.

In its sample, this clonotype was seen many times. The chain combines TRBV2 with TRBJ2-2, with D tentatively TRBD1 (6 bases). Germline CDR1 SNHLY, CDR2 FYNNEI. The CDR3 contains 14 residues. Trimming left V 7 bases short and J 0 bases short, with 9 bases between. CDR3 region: CASKDSPNTGELFF. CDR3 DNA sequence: TGTGCCAGCAAGGACAGCCCGAACACCGGGGAGCTGTTTTTT.

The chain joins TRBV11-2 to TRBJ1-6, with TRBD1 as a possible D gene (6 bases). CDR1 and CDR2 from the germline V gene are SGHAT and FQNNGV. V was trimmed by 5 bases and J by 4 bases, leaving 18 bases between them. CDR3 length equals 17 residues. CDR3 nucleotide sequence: TGTGCCAGCAGCAAAAACAGGGAGGACGGATATAATTCACCCCTCCACTTT. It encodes CASSKNREDGYNSPLHF.

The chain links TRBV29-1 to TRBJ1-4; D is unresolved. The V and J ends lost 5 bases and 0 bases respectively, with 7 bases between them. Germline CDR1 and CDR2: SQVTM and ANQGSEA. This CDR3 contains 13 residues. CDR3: CSVFIATNEKLFF. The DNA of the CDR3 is TGCAGCGTTTTTATTGCAACTAATGAAAAACTGTTTTTT.

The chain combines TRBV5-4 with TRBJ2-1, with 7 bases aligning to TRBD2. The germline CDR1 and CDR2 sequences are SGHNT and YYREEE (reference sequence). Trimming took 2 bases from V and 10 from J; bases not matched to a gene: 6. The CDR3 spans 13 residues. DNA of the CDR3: TGTGCCAGCAGCTTCCGACTAGCCGGGGAGCAGTTCTTC. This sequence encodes CASSFRLAGEQFF.

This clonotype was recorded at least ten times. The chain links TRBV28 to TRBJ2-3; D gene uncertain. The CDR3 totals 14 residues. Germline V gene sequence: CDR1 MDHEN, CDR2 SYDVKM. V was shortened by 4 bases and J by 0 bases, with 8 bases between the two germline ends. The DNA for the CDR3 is TGTGCCAGCAGTTCTGTCGGGAGCACAGATACGCAGTATTTT. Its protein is CASSSVGSTDTQYF.

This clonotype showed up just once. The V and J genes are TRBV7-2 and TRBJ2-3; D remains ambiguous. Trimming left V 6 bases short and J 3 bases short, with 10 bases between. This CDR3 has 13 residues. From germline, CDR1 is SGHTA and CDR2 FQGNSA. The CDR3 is CASRWVGTDTQYF. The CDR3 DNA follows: TGTGCCAGCAGATGGGTAGGAACAGATACGCAGTATTTT.

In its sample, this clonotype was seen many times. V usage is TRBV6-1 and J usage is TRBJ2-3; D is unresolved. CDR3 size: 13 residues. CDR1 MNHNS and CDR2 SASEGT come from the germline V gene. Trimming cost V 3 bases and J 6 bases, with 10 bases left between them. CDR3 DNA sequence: TGTGCCAGCAGTGAGGTGCCCCACGATACGCAGTATTTT. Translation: CASSEVPHDTQYF.